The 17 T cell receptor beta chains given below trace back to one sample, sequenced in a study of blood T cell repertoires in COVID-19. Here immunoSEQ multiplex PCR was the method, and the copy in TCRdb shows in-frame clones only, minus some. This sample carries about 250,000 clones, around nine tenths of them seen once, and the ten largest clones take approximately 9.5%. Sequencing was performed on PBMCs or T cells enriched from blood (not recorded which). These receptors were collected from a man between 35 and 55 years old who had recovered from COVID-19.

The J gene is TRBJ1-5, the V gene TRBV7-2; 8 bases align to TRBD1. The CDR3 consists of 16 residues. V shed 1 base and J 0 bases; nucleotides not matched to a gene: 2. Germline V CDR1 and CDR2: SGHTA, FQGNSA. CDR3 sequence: CASSLGTGNSNQPQHF. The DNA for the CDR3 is TGTGCCAGCAGCTTAGGGACAGGGAATAGCAATCAGCCCCAGCATTTT.

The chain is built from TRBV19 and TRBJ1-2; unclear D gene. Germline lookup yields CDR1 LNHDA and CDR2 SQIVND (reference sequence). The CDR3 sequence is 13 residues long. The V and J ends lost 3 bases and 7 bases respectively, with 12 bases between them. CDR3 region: CASSIREGSGYTF. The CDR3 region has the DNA TGTGCCAGTAGTATTAGAGAGGGCTCTGGCTACACCTTC. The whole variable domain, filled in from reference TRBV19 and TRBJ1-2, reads DGGITQSPKYLFRKEGQNVTLSCEQNLNHDAMYWYRQDPGQGLRLIYYSQIVNDFQKGDIAEGYSVSREKKESFPLTVTSAQKNPTAFYLCASSIREGSGYTFGSGTRLTVV.

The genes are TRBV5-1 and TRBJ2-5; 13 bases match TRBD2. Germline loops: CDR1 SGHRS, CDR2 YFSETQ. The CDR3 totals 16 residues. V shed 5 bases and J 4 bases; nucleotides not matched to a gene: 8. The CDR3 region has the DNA TGCGCCAGCAGAGTCACTAGCGGGAGGGGAGGAGAGACCCAGTACTTC. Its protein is CASRVTSGRGGETQYF. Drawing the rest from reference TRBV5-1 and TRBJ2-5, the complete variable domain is KAGVTQTPRYLIKTRGQQVTLSCSPISGHRSVSWYQQTPGQGLQFLFEYFSETQRNKGNFPGRFSGRQFSNSRSEMNVSTLELGDSALYLCASRVTSGRGGETQYFGPGTRLLVL.

CDR3 DNA: TGTGCCAGCAGTCCTCTTTTGGATAGCGAGATGGCCTACGAGCAGTACTTC. Translation: CASSPLLDSEMAYEQYF. The chain combines TRBV28 with TRBJ2-7; a weak D match, TRBD2 (5 bases). Germline V gives CDR1 MDHEN, CDR2 SYDVKM. The CDR3 is 17 residues long. V dropped 5 bases and J dropped 2 bases, with 22 bases sitting between them. The full variable domain, rest sourced from reference TRBV28 and TRBJ2-7, is DVKVTQSSRYLVKRTGEKVFLECVQDMDHENMFWYRQDPGLGLRLIYFSYDVKMKEKGDIPEGYSVSREKKERFSLILESASTNQTSMYLCASSPLLDSEMAYEQYFGPGTRLTVT.

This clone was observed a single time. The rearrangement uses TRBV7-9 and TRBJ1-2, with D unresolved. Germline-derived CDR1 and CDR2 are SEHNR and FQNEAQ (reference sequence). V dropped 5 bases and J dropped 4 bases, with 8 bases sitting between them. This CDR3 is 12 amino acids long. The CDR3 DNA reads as TGTGCCAGCAGCGGAGGAGGCTATGGCTACACCTTC. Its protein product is CASSGGGYGYTF.

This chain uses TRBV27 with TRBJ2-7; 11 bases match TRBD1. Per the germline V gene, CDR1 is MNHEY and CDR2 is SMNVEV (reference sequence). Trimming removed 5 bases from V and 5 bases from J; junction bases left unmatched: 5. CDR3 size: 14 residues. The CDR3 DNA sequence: TGTGCCAGCAGTCCTGGACAGGGGGCCGACGAGCAGTACTTC. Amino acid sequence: CASSPGQGADEQYF.

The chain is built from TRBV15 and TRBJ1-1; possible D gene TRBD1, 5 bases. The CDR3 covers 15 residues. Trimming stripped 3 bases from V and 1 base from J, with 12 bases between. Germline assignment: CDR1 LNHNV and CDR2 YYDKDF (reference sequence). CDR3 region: CATSSDDDRNTEAFF. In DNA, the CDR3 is TGTGCCACCAGCAGCGATGATGACAGGAACACTGAAGCTTTCTTT.

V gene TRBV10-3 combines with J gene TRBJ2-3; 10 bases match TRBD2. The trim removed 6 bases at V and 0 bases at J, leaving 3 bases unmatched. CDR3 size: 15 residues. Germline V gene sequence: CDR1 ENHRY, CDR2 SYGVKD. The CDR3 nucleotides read TGTGCCATCAGACTAGCGGGGCGTAGCACAGATACGCAGTATTTT. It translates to CAIRLAGRSTDTQYF.

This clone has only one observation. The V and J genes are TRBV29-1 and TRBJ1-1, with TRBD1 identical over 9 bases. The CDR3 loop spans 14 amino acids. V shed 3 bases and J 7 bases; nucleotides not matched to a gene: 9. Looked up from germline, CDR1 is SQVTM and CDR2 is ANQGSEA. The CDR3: CSVERTGGIGEAFF. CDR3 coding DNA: TGCAGCGTTGAGCGTACAGGGGGCATAGGTGAAGCTTTCTTT.

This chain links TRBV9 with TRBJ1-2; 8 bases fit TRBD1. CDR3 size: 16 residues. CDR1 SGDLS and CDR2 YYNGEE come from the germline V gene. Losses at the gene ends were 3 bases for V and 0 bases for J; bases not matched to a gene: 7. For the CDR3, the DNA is TGTGCCAGCAGCGGCGGGACAGGACCCGCTAACTATGGCTACACCTTC. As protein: CASSGGTGPANYGYTF.

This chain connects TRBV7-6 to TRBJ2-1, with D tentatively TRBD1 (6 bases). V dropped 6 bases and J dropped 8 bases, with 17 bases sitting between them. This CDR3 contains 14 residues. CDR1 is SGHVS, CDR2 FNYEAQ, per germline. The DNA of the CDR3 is TGTGCCAGCAGGGGTTGGGGGCGAGGAGATGAGCAGTTCTTC. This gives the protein CASRGWGRGDEQFF.

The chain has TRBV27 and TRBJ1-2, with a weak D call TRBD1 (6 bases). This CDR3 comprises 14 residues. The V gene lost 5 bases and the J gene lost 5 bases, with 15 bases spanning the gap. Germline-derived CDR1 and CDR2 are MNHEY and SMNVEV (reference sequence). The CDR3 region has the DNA TGTGCCAGCAGTCGAACCGGGACAAGGTATGGCTACACCTTC. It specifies CASSRTGTRYGYTF.

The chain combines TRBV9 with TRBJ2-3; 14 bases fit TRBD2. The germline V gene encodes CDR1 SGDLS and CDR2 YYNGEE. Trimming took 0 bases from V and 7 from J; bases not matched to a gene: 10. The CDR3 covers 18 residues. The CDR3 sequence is CASSVEGQGLAGAYTQYF. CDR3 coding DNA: TGTGCCAGCAGCGTAGAAGGACAGGGACTAGCGGGAGCCTATACGCAGTATTTT.

The CDR3 nucleotides are TGTGCCAGCAGCCGGGACATGGATTCCTACGAGCAGTACTTC. Its protein is CASSRDMDSYEQYF. This rearrangement joins TRBV7-2 to TRBJ2-7; perhaps TRBD1 as D (6 bases). Germline V lookup: CDR1 SGHTA, CDR2 FQGNSA. This CDR3 is built from 14 residues. Trimming left V 5 bases short and J 1 base short, with 12 bases between.

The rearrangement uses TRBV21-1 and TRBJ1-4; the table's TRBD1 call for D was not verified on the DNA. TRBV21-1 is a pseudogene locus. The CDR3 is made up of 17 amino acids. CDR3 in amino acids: CASSKAQAGGGSEKLFF. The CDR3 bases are TGTGCCAGCAGCAAAGCGCAGGCAGGGGGCGGGAGCGAAAAACTGTTTTTT.

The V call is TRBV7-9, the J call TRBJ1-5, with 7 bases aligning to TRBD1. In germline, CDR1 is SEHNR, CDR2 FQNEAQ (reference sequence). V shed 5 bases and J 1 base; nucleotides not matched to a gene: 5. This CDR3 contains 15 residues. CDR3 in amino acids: CASSQTQGSNQPQHF. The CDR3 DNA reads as TGTGCCAGCAGCCAGACACAGGGGAGCAATCAGCCCCAGCATTTT.

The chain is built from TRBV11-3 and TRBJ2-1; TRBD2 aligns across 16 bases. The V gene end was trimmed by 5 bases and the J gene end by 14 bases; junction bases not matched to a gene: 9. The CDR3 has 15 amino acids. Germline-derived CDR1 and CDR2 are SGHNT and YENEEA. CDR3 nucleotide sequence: TGTGCCAGCAGCCCCGGGACTAGCGGGGGGGCCCCTAAGTTCTTC. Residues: CASSPGTSGGAPKFF.